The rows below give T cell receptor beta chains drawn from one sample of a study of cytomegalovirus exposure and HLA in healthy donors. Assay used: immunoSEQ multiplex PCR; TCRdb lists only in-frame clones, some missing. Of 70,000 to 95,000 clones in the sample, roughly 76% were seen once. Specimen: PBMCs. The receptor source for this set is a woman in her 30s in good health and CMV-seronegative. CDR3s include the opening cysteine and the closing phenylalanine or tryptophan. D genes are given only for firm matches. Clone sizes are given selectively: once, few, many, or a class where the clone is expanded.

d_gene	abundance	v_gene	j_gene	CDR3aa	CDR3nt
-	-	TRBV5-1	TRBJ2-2	CASSPTERSTGELFF	TGCGCCAGCAGCCCAACCGAGAGGTCCACCGGGGAGCTGTTTTTT
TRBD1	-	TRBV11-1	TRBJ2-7	CASSSIVRDRSYEQYF	TGTGCCAGCAGCTCTATAGTACGGGACAGGTCCTACGAGCAGTACTTC
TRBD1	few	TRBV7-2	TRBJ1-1	CASSLGDRANTEAFF	TGTGCCAGCAGCTTAGGAGACAGGGCGAACACTGAAGCTTTCTTT
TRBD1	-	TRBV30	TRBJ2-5	CAWRPQGALIETQYF	TGTGCCTGGAGACCACAGGGGGCTTTAATAGAGACCCAGTACTTC
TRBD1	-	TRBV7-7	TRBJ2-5	CASSPPGQKETQYF	TGTGCTAGCAGCCCACCGGGACAGAAAGAGACCCAGTACTTC
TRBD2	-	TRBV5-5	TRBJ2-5	CASSPGLAGGETQYF	TGTGCCAGCAGCCCGGGACTAGCGGGAGGCGAGACCCAGTACTTC
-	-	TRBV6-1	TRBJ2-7	CASSPYGGSGGEQYF	TGTGCCAGCAGTCCATACGGTGGGTCGGGTGGCGAGCAGTACTTC
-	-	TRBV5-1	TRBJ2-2	CASSLVSTGELFF	TGCGCCAGCAGCTTGGTGAGCACCGGGGAGCTGTTTTTT
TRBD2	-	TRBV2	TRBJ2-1	CASSGPSGRAGNEQFF	TGTGCCAGCAGTGGTCCTAGCGGGAGGGCCGGAAATGAGCAGTTCTTC
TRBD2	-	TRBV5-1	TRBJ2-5	CASSVGRLAGGKGQETQYF	TGCGCCAGCAGCGTGGGGCGACTAGCGGGAGGGAAAGGGCAAGAGACCCAGTACTTC
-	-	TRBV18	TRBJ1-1	CASSPSGGGFGAFF	TGTGCCAGCTCACCATCGGGCGGGGGATTTGGAGCTTTCTTT
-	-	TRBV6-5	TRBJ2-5	CASSYFAGGLKETQYF	TGTGCCAGCAGTTACTTCGCGGGCGGGCTAAAAGAGACCCAGTACTTC
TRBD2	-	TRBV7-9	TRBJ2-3	CASSSLTSGAYRWGYF	TGTGCCAGCAGCTCGTTGACTAGCGGGGCTTATCGCTGGGGGTATTTT
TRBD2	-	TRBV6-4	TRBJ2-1	CASSETSGSPTGWFF	TGTGCCAGCAGTGAAACTAGCGGGAGTCCTACAGGGTGGTTCTTC
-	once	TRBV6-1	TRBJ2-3	CASSEVVLAFTDTQYF	TGTGCCAGCAGTGAAGTCGTACTAGCCTTCACAGATACGCAGTATTTT
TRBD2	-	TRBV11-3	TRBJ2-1	CASSLGRGLAGEQFF	TGTGCCAGCAGCTTAGGGAGGGGACTAGCGGGTGAGCAGTTCTTC
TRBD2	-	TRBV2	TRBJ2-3	CASEASGRASTDTQYF	TGTGCCAGCGAGGCTAGCGGGAGGGCGAGCACAGATACGCAGTATTTT
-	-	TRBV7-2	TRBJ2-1	CASSPQRGGTGNEQFF	TGTGCCAGCAGCCCTCAAAGGGGCGGGACTGGTAATGAGCAGTTCTTC
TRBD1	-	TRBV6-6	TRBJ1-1	CASSGTGGRTEAFF	TGTGCCAGCAGTGGGACAGGGGGCCGCACTGAAGCTTTCTTT
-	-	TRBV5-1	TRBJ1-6	CASSGGQSNSPLHF	TGCGCCAGCAGCGGAGGACAGTCAAATTCACCCCTCCACTTT
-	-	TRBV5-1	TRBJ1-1	CASSLGTGRVNTEAFF	TGCGCCAGCAGCTTGGGTACAGGGAGAGTCAACACTGAAGCTTTCTTT
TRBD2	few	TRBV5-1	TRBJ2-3	CASSDGPGLAADTQYF	TGCGCCAGCAGTGATGGTCCGGGACTAGCGGCAGATACGCAGTATTTT
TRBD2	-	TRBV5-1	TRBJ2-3	CASSLVSGTTDTQYF	TGCGCCAGCAGCTTGGTTAGCGGGACCACAGATACGCAGTATTTT
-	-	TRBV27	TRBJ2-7	CAASPSGLAYEQYF	TGTGCCGCCTCACCGTCGGGACTCGCCTACGAGCAGTACTTC
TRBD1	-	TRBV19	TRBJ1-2	CASSTEIQGADYGYTF	TGTGCCAGTAGTACTGAAATACAGGGGGCTGACTATGGCTACACCTTC
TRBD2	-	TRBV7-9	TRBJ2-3	CASSLPRRLAGSTDTQYF	TGTGCCAGCAGCTTGCCCCGCCGACTAGCGGGGAGCACAGATACGCAGTATTTT
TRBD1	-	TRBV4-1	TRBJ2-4	CASSPMGQGTSGKNIQYF	TGCGCCAGCAGCCCGATGGGACAGGGGACGTCCGGCAAAAACATTCAGTACTTC
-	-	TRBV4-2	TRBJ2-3	CASSQGSSADTQYF	TGTGCCAGCAGCCAAGGAAGTAGCGCGGATACGCAGTATTTT
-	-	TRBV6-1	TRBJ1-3	CASSENRSGDMNF	TGTGCCAGCAGTGAAAATCGCTCGGGGGATATGAATTTT
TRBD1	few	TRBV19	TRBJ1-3	CASSHGQGPISGNTIYF	TGTGCCAGTAGCCACGGACAGGGCCCTATCTCTGGAAACACCATATATTTT
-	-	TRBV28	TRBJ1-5	CASSDPNRVNQPQHF	TGTGCCAGCAGTGACCCGAACAGGGTCAATCAGCCCCAGCATTTT
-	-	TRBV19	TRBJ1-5	CASSRRGISNQPQHF	TGTGCCAGTAGTAGGCGCGGAATAAGCAATCAGCCCCAGCATTTT
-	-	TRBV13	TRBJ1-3	CASSSSPSSGNTIYF	TGTGCCAGCAGCTCAAGTCCCAGCTCTGGAAACACCATATATTTT